The 8 T cell receptor beta chains below all came from one sample that was sequenced in a study of early T cells in non-severe SARS-CoV-2 infection. TCRdb reprocessed the 5' RACE reads with MiXCR, giving one entry per CDR3 protein. The sample shows some 75,000 distinct CDR3 sequences, roughly 13% of them seen only once. Sample: whole blood. The receptors were sampled from an adult who was a healthcare worker with PCR-confirmed SARS-CoV-2 infection or an uninfected control (not recorded which).

This clonotype has at least ten counts. One end of the junction is discordant with germline, which a read error may explain. The genes are TRBV5-1 and TRBJ1-1; 8 positions match TRBD1. CDR1 SGHRS and CDR2 YFSETQ come from the germline V gene. The CDR3 sequence is 14 residues long. As DNA, the CDR3 is TGTGCCAGCAGCTCCCGGACAGGGTCCACTGAAGCTTTCTTT. This encodes CASSSRTGSTEAFF.

This clonotype was counted at least ten times. The chain is built from TRBV5-1 and TRBJ2-1; the D is unclear. The CDR3 length is 14 residues. Germline V gene sequence: CDR1 SGHRS, CDR2 YFSETQ. The V gene lost 6 bases and the J gene lost 0 bases, with 10 bases spanning the gap. CDR3 DNA sequence: TGCGCCAGCATGTTACGACCCTCCTACAATGAGCAGTTCTTC. Protein sequence: CASMLRPSYNEQFF.

This chain uses TRBV9 with TRBJ2-7, with D maybe TRBD1 (6 bases). V gave up 4 bases and J gave up 7 bases, with 15 bases separating them. The germline CDR1 and CDR2 sequences are SGDLS and YYNGEE. The CDR3 is 13 residues long. The CDR3 here is CASSTDSHREQYF. The DNA for the CDR3 is TGTGCCAGCAGCACGGACAGCCACCGGGAGCAGTACTTC.

This clonotype was detected many times. The chain couples TRBV20-1 to TRBJ2-7, with D possibly being TRBD2 (6 bases). The CDR3 runs 14 residues. V was cut by 1 base and J by 5 bases, with 15 bases left in between. Germline V gene data show CDR1 as DFQATT and CDR2 as SNEGSKA (reference sequence). CDR3 sequence: CSARAAGGTDEQYF. DNA of the CDR3: TGCAGTGCTAGAGCAGCCGGAGGGACTGACGAGCAGTACTTC.

In this sample, this clonotype turned up many times. This chain uses TRBV29-1 with TRBJ1-1; TRBD1 matches 9 bases. CDR1 is SQVTM, CDR2 ANQGSEA, per germline. The CDR3 totals 16 residues. The V and J ends lost 7 bases and 6 bases, in that order; junction bases with no gene match: 18. In DNA form, the CDR3 reads TGCAGCGAGAATTCCGAGGAACGGACAGGGGATCCTGAAGCTTTCTTT. Protein: CSENSEERTGDPEAFF.

This clonotype appeared many times. The chain carries TRBV7-9 and TRBJ2-7; TRBD2 aligns across 7 bases. The CDR3 has 12 amino acids. CDR1 and CDR2 from the germline V gene are SEHNR and FQNEAQ (reference sequence). Trimming took 3 bases from V and 5 from J; bases not matched to a gene: 1. CDR3 coding DNA: TGTGCCAGCAGCTTTCGGGGGGACGAGCAGTACTTC. This sequence encodes CASSFRGDEQYF.

The chain recombines TRBV7-9 with TRBJ2-5, with D possibly matching TRBD2 (6 bases). The CDR3 spans 15 residues. V shed 5 bases and J shed 1 base, with 14 bases lying between them. Per germline, CDR1 SEHNR and CDR2 FQNEAQ (reference sequence). DNA of the CDR3: TGTGCCAGCAGCAACCCGTTGGGGGGCCAAGAGACCCAGTACTTC. It specifies CASSNPLGGQETQYF.

Many counts were recorded for this clonotype. The rearrangement joins TRBV3-1 to TRBJ2-2; 7 bases map to TRBD1. This CDR3 has 17 amino acids. CDR1 and CDR2 (germline): LGHDT, YNNKEL (reference sequence). V shed 0 bases, J shed 1 base, and the junction held 5 bases outside the gene matches. CDR3 region: CASSQDQGQLNTGELFF. As DNA, the CDR3 is TGTGCCAGCAGCCAAGATCAGGGACAGTTGAACACCGGGGAGCTGTTTTTT.